This T cell receptor (beta chain) derives from a study of T cells in Graves' hyperthyroidism and ophthalmopathy. Broader study findings: Among clonotypes expanded in thyroid above 0.001, most were also found in blood. Stable hyperthyroidism was separated from ophthalmopathy by a model based on 13 V-J features.

Template material for amplifying TCR beta CDR3 regions consisted of RNA transcripts. A set of HTBI primers served as the primers for a first-round RT-PCR of the TCR CDR3. TCRdb ran MiXCR on the multiplex PCR reads and lists one entry per CDR3 protein. The table includes more than 550,000 distinct CDR3 sequences, roughly 20% detected once. Turning to this clonotype: Its target is unknown.

The CDR3 length is 15 residues. Germline V CDR1 and CDR2: MNHEY, SVGEGT. V was trimmed by 0 bases and J by 7 bases, leaving 10 bases between them. Over 8 ml fresh peripheral blood yielded the PBMCs. The chain joins TRBV6-2 or TRBV6-3 to TRBJ1-6; no definite D call. This clonotype was sampled from a woman in her forties or fifties with Graves' hyperthyroidism that later progressed to Graves' ophthalmopathy. Sequenced sample: blood. The CDR3 coding sequence is TGTGCCAGCAGTTACTCGTTACAGCCCAATTCACCCCTCCACTTT. It translates to CASSYSLQPNSPLHF.